This TCR beta chain was observed in a study of post-analysis software for immune sequencing data. Study-wide findings and caveats: Clustering by F measure revealed strong co-clustering among samples prepared together in one batch.

This clonotype came up a few times. Antigen specificity is unknown. Unique molecular identifiers were present in the TCR beta cDNA libraries. TCRdb reanalysed the PCR reads using MiXCR and keeps one entry per CDR3 protein. This sample has around 500,000 distinct CDR3 sequences; approximately 34% occur once, and the top ten carry around 5.9%. The sample consisted of blood. The receptor was isolated from a girl aged 2 to 17 with multiple sclerosis.

CDR3 coding DNA: TGTGCCACCAGTGATATACGGCAGGGCTATGGCTACACCTTC. It translates to CATSDIRQGYGYTF. This rearrangement joins TRBV24-1 to TRBJ1-2, with D possibly TRBD1 on 5 matching bases. CDR1 and CDR2 from the germline V gene are KGHDR and SFDVKD. Trimming removed 3 bases at V and 4 bases at J, with 11 bases between. This CDR3 spans 14 amino acids.